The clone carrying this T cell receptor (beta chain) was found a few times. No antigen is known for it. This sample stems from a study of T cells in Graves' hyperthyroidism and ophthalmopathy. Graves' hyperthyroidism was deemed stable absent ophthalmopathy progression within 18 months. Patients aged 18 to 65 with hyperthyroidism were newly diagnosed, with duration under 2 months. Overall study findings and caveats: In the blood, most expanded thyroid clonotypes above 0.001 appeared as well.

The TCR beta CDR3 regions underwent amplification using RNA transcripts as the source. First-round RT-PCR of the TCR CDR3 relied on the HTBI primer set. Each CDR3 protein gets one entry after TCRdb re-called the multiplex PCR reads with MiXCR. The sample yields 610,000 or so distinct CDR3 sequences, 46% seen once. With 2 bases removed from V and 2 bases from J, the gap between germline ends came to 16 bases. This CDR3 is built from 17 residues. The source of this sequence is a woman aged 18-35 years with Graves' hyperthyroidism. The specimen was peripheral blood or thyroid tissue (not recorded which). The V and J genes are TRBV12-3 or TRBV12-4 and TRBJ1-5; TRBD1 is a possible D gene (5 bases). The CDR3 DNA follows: TGTGCCAGCAGTTTACAGCAGGGAGGTACGGGCAATCAGCCCCAGCATTTT. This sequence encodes CASSLQQGGTGNQPQHF.